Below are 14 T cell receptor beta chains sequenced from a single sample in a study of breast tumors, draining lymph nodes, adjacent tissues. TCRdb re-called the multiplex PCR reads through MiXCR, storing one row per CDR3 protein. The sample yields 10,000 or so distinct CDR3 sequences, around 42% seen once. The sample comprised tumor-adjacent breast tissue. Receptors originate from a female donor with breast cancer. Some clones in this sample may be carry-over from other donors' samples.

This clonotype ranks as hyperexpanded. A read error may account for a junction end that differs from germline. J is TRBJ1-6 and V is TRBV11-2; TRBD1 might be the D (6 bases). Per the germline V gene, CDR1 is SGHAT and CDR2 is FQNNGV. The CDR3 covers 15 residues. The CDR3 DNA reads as TGCGCCAGCAGCTTGGCCCTCCAGGGGAATTCACCCCTCCACTTT. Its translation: CASSLALQGNSPLHF.

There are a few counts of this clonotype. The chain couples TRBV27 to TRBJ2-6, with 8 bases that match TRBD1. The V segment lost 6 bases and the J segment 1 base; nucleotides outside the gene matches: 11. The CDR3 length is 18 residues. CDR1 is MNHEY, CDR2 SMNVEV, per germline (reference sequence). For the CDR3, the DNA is TGTGCCAGCAGGGGGACAGGAACTCCAATTTCTGGGGCCAACGTCCTGACTTTC. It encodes CASRGTGTPISGANVLTF.

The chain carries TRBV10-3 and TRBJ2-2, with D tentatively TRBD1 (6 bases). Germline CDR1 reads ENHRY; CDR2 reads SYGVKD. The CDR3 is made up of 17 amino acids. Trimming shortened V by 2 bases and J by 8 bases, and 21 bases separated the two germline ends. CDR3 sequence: CAISERQGQRRWGELFF. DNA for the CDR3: TGTGCCATCAGTGAGCGGCAGGGACAAAGGAGGTGGGGGGAGCTGTTTTTT.

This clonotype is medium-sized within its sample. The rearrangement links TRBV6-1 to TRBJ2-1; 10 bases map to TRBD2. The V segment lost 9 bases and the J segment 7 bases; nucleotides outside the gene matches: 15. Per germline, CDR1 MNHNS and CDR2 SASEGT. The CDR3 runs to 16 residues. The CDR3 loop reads CASVGGTGTSVNEQFF. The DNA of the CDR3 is TGTGCCAGTGTGGGAGGGACCGGGACTAGCGTAAATGAGCAGTTCTTC.

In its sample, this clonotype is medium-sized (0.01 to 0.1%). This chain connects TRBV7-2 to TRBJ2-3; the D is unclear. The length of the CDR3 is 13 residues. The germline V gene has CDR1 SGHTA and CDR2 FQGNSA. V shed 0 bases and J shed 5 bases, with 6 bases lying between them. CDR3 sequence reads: CASSLAERDTQYF. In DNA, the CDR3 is TGTGCCAGCAGCTTAGCCGAGAGAGATACGCAGTATTTT.

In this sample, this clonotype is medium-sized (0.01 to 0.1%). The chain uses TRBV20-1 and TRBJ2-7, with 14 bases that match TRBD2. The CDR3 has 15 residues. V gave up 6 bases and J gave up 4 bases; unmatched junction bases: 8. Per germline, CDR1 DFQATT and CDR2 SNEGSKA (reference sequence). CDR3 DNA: TGCAGTGCGGCCGGGACTAGCGGGAGAGGGTACGAGCAGTACTTC. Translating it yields CSAAGTSGRGYEQYF.

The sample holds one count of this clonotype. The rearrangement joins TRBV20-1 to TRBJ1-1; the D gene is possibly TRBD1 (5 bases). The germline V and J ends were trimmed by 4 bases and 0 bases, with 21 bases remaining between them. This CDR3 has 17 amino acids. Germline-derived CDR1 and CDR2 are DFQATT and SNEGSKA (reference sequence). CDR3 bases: TGCAGTGCTATTGGAGGGGCGGACTTTAAAATGAACACTGAAGCTTTCTTT. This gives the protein CSAIGGADFKMNTEAFF.

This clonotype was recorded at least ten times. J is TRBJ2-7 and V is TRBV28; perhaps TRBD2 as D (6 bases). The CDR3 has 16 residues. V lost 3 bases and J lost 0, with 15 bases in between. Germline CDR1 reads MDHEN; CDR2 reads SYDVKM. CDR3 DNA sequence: TGTGCCAGCAGTTTCCGAACCGGGACTGACTCCTACGAGCAGTACTTC. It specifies CASSFRTGTDSYEQYF. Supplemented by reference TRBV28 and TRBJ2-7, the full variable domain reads DVKVTQSSRYLVKRTGEKVFLECVQDMDHENMFWYRQDPGLGLRLIYFSYDVKMKEKGDIPEGYSVSREKKERFSLILESASTNQTSMYLCASSFRTGTDSYEQYFGPGTRLTVT.

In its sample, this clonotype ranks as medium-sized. The CDR3 DNA is TGTGCCAGCAGCACCGACACCGGGGAGCTGTTTTTT. Its protein product is CASSTDTGELFF. This rearrangement joins TRBV7-3 to TRBJ2-2; no firm D call. This CDR3 has 12 residues. The germline CDR1 and CDR2 sequences are SGHTA and FQGTGA. Trimming took off 5 bases at V and 3 bases at J, with 4 bases between the two ends.

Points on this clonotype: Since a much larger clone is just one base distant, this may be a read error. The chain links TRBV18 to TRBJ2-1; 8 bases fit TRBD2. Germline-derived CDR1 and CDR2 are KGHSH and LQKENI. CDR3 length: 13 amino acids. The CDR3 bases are TGTGCCAGCGCGAGCGGGGGATTCAATGTGCAGTTCTTC. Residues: CASASGGFNVQFF.

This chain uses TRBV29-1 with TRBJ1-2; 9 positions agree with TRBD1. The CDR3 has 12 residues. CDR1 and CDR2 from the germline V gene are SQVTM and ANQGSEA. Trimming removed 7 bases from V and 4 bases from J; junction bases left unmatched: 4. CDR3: CSAGGQGYGYTF. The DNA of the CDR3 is TGCAGCGCCGGGGGACAGGGCTATGGCTACACCTTC.

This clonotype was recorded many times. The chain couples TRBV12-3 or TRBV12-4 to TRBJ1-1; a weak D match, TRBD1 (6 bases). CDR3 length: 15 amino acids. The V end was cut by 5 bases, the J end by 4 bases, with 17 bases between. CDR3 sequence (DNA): TGTGCCAGCAGTCGGGGGGGGGCGAGGACCACTGAAGCTTTCTTT. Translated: CASSRGGARTTEAFF.

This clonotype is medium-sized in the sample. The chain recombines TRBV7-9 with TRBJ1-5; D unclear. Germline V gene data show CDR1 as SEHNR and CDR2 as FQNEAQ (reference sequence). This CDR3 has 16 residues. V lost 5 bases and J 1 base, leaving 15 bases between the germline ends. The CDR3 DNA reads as TGTGCCAGCAGCACTGGACGGGGAGGCAGCAATCAGCCCCAGCATTTT. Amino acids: CASSTGRGGSNQPQHF.

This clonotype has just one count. The CDR3 loop reads CASSFLRDGPNYGYTF. CDR3 DNA: TGTGCCAGCAGCTTCCTCCGGGACGGCCCCAACTATGGCTACACCTTC. The chain uses TRBV7-3 and TRBJ1-2, with D possibly being TRBD1 (5 bases). Trimming pared 3 bases from V and 2 bases from J, leaving 16 bases between. CDR1 is SGHTA and CDR2 is FQGTGA in the germline V gene. The CDR3 runs 16 residues.